This is a list of T cell receptor beta chains from one sample in a study of beta chain features in type 1 diabetes. Data came from immunoSEQ multiplex PCR; TCRdb stores just in-frame clones and leaves some out. The sample records some 280,000 clones, roughly an eighth being singletons. The sequenced sample was naive CD4+ T cells from blood. These receptors came from a man aged 30 to 45 with type 1 diabetes. The CDR3 runs from the conserved cysteine through the conserved F or W. A D gene is named only where the DNA matches it firmly. Size values are once, few and many counts, or a class for expanded clones, and some rows have none.

TRBJ1-4,.,TRBV7-6,TRBD1,TGTGCCAGCAGCTCGACAGGGGGCAATGAAAAACTGTTTTTT,CASSSTGGNEKLFF
TRBJ2-7,.,TRBV28,.,TGTGCCAGCACCACAACCGGGTTAACTTACGAGCAGTACTTC,CASTTTGLTYEQYF
TRBJ2-1,few,TRBV5-6,TRBD2,TGTGCCAGCAGCTTGAGGCGGGAGTTTAGGGATGAGCAGTTCTTC,CASSLRREFRDEQFF
TRBJ1-1,few,TRBV2,TRBD1,TGTGCCAGCAGTCTCGACAGGGGTGAATGGACTGAAGCTTTCTTT,CASSLDRGEWTEAFF
TRBJ2-1,.,TRBV6-6,TRBD2,TGTGCCAGCAACATAGCGGGAGACTACAATGAGCAGTTCTTC,CASNIAGDYNEQFF
TRBJ2-5,few,TRBV5-6,.,TGTGCCAGCAGCTTGTGGTCCGAGGGGAGGTTGACCCAGTACTTC,CASSLWSEGRLTQYF
TRBJ2-5,.,TRBV18,TRBD1,TGTGCCAGCTCACCACGACAGGGAACACGGGAGACCCAGTACTTC,CASSPRQGTRETQYF
TRBJ2-5,.,TRBV2,.,TGTGCCAGCAGTGACCGAGAGACCCAGTACTTC,CASSDRETQYF
TRBJ2-2,once,TRBV27,.,TGTGCCAGCAGCTGGCAGGGGTTGTACACCGGGGAGCTGTTTTTT,CASSWQGLYTGELFF
TRBJ2-4,.,TRBV6-5,TRBD1,TGTGCCAGCAGCAAAGGACAGGGAGTCATTCAGTACTTC,CASSKGQGVIQYF
TRBJ2-1,.,TRBV25-1,.,TGTGCCAGCAGTGAATATATTCCCGGGGATGAGCAGTTCTTC,CASSEYIPGDEQFF
TRBJ2-1,.,TRBV18,.,TGTGCCAGCTCACGTCAGGGGGGCTCCTACAATGAGCAGTTCTTC,CASSRQGGSYNEQFF
TRBJ1-1,.,TRBV28,TRBD1,TGTGCCAGCAGTCCTTACAGACTACCCGGGACAGGGTTATCGTTGAACACTGAAGCTTTCTTT,CASSPYRLPGTGLSLNTEAFF
TRBJ2-1,.,TRBV7-8,TRBD2,TGTGCCAGCAGCCTCCGACTAGCGGGACCCTCGGATGAGCAGTTCTTC,CASSLRLAGPSDEQFF
TRBJ2-1,.,TRBV29-1,.,TGCAGCGTTGGGAGTTCCTCCTACAATGAGCAGTTCTTC,CSVGSSSYNEQFF
TRBJ2-3,few,TRBV7-9,TRBD1,TGTGCCAGCAGCTTGTACCACAGGGGCCTTGGTGTTTCAGATACGCAGTATTTT,CASSLYHRGLGVSDTQYF
TRBJ2-2,.,TRBV29-1,.,TGCAGCGTTTCCACAGGGTTTCTAAGTTCCGGGGAGCTGTTTTTT,CSVSTGFLSSGELFF
TRBJ1-2,few,TRBV10-3,.,TGTGCCATCAGTGAGCGGGGGAACTATGGCTACACCTTC,CAISERGNYGYTF
TRBJ1-2,few,TRBV7-2,.,TGTGCCAGCAGCTTGTCGTCCGGGGTGGCCTATGGCTACACCTTC,CASSLSSGVAYGYTF
TRBJ1-1,few,TRBV13,.,TGTGCCAGCAGCGTAAACAGGGTTGCTCCCAACACTGAAGCTTTCTTT,CASSVNRVAPNTEAFF
TRBJ2-1,few,TRBV10-3,TRBD2,TGTGCCACGGGAAGGACGGGAGGAAATGATGAGCAGTTCTTC,CATGRTGGNDEQFF
TRBJ1-4,.,TRBV28,.,TGTGCCAGCAGTTCCCCTTCCGGAGGTGGAGAAAAACTGTTTTTT,CASSSPSGGGEKLFF
TRBJ2-1,few,TRBV5-1,.,TGCGCCAGCAGCTTGAGCCATAGCTCCTACAATGAGCAGTTCTTC,CASSLSHSSYNEQFF
TRBJ2-1,few,TRBV29-1,TRBD2,TGCAGCGTTGCTAGCGGGAGCTCCTACAATGAGCAGTTCTTC,CSVASGSSYNEQFF
TRBJ2-7,few,TRBV5-1,.,TGCGCCAGCAGCTTGGCCGGAGCCGGAGGGGTGGTGGAGCAGTACTTC,CASSLAGAGGVVEQYF
TRBJ2-2,few,TRBV5-1,.,TGCGCCAGCAGCTTCGCGGGACAGACTACGAACACCGGGGAGCTGTTTTTT,CASSFAGQTTNTGELFF
TRBJ2-7,few,TRBV28,.,TGTGCCAGCAGAGTGCCGAGCTCCTACGAGCAGTACTTC,CASRVPSSYEQYF
TRBJ2-1,few,TRBV4-2,TRBD1,TGTGCCAGCAGCCAGCCCGGGACAGGGTACAATGAGCAGTTCTTC,CASSQPGTGYNEQFF
TRBJ2-1,.,TRBV9,TRBD2,TGTGCCAGCAGCGTCTGGGCGGGAGGGCCCGGTGAGCAGTTCTTC,CASSVWAGGPGEQFF
TRBJ2-7,few,TRBV2,.,TGTGCCAGCAGTGTAGATTGGTCCTACGAGCAGTACTTC,CASSVDWSYEQYF
TRBJ1-1,few,TRBV18,TRBD1,TGTGCCAGCTTTCGGACAGGGGCGAGGGGAACTGAAGCTTTCTTT,CASFRTGARGTEAFF
TRBJ1-1,.,TRBV5-4,.,TGTGCCAGCAGCTTGGGAGGCCCCATGAACACTGAAGCTTTCTTT,CASSLGGPMNTEAFF
TRBJ1-1,.,TRBV29-1,.,TGCAGCGTCGAACAGGTCATGAACACTGAAGCTTTCTTT,CSVEQVMNTEAFF
TRBJ2-2,few,TRBV27,TRBD1,TGTGCCAGCTGTCGGGACAGGGCGGCCGGGGAGCTGTTTTTT,CASCRDRAAGELFF
TRBJ1-2,few,TRBV7-2,.,TGTGCCAGCAGCTTAGTACAGGCCCTCTCTAACTATGGCTACACCTTC,CASSLVQALSNYGYTF
TRBJ1-2,few,TRBV5-6,.,TGTGCCAGCGCTTTTAGGCAGGGAAATAACTATGGCTACACCTTC,CASAFRQGNNYGYTF
TRBJ2-5,few,TRBV9,.,TGTGCCAGCAGCGTAGCAGGGTCAAGGGGTTACCAAGAGACCCAGTACTTC,CASSVAGSRGYQETQYF
TRBJ2-7,few,TRBV28,TRBD2,TGTGCCAGCAGTTTAACGGCTAGCGGGACCATCTCCTACGAGCAGTACTTC,CASSLTASGTISYEQYF
TRBJ2-7,few,TRBV4-3,TRBD2,TGCGCCAGCAGCCAATTGGGACTAGCGGGAGCATACGAGCAGTACTTC,CASSQLGLAGAYEQYF
TRBJ2-5,.,TRBV11-2,TRBD2,TGTGCCAGCTCGGGACTAGCGGCGTACCAAGAGACCCAGTACTTC,CASSGLAAYQETQYF
TRBJ2-7,.,TRBV30,.,TGTGCCTGGACAGGTTCTACCTACGAGCAGTACTTC,CAWTGSTYEQYF
TRBJ2-1,few,TRBV30,.,TGTGCCAGATTACAAGGGAGAAATGAGCAGTTCTTC,CARLQGRNEQFF
TRBJ2-5,few,TRBV27,.,TGTGCCAGCAGTCCGAGCCGCGGTAGGGGAGAGACCCAGTACTTC,CASSPSRGRGETQYF
TRBJ2-7,few,TRBV23-1,TRBD2,TGCGCCAGCAGTCAGGGCGGGAGTGTCTACGAGCAGTACTTC,CASSQGGSVYEQYF
TRBJ1-3,.,TRBV7-2,.,TGTGCCAGCAGCTTTCCCCCGGGCGGGTCCCGAAACACCATATATTTT,CASSFPPGGSRNTIYF
TRBJ2-1,few,TRBV5-1,.,TGCGCCAGCAGCTCCACAGGGCCCAATGAGCAGTTCTTC,CASSSTGPNEQFF
TRBJ2-5,few,TRBV5-1,TRBD1,TGCGCCAGCAGCTTGGCCGGGACAGTCCAAGAGACCCAGTACTTC,CASSLAGTVQETQYF
TRBJ2-7,.,TRBV5-1,.,TGCGCCAGCAGCGGGCGAATTGACACTTCCTACGAGCAGTACTTC,CASSGRIDTSYEQYF
TRBJ2-1,few,TRBV5-1,TRBD2,TGCGCCAGCAGCTTGGGTGGACTAGCGGGTGCTAGATATGAGCAGTTCTTC,CASSLGGLAGARYEQFF
TRBJ2-4,.,TRBV2,.,TGTGCCAGCACGACGGGGGACAACATTCAGTACTTC,CASTTGDNIQYF
TRBJ2-7,.,TRBV7-2,TRBD2,TGTGCCAGCAGCTTATCTAGCGGGGTTTACGAGCAGTACTTC,CASSLSSGVYEQYF
TRBJ2-7,few,TRBV14,TRBD1,TGTGCCGTACTAGGGTGGGACAGGTCCTACGAGCAGTACTTC,CAVLGWDRSYEQYF
TRBJ2-5,.,TRBV18,TRBD1,TGTGCCAGCTCACCAGTGGGACAGTCGGAGACCCAGTACTTC,CASSPVGQSETQYF
TRBJ1-1,few,TRBV7-3,.,TGTGCCAGCAGCTCGAATCGGGGTGAAGCTTTCTTT,CASSSNRGEAFF
TRBJ2-3,few,TRBV15,TRBD2,TGTGCCACCAGCAGAGAGAGGTTCGGGAGGCCCAGCACAGATACGCAGTATTTT,CATSRERFGRPSTDTQYF
TRBJ1-5,few,TRBV18,.,TGTGCCAGCACCCCGGGAGAAAATCAGCCCCAGCATTTT,CASTPGENQPQHF